One and the same sample provided the 17 T cell receptor beta chains below, sequenced in a study of PD-1 blockade in classical Hodgkin lymphoma. The protocol was immunoSEQ multiplex PCR, while the TCRdb copy is restricted to in-frame clones and leaves out a portion. This table holds some 93,000 clones, roughly 92% found once. Every one of the patients relapsed after autologous stem cell transplantation (brentuximab vedotin exposure was variable). Sequencing was performed on peripheral blood mononuclear cells (PBMCs), taken at baseline. The source is a human donor with classical Hodgkin lymphoma.

This chain uses TRBV9 with TRBJ2-5, with unresolved D. In germline, CDR1 is SGDLS, CDR2 YYNGEE. V lost 0 bases, J lost 5 bases, and 14 bases lay in between. This CDR3 contains 15 residues. The chain's CDR3 is CASSVGGGQAETQYF. As DNA, the CDR3 is TGTGCCAGCAGCGTAGGGGGTGGTCAGGCGGAGACCCAGTACTTC.

The CDR3 reads CASSLRDKSYEQYF. The CDR3 DNA sequence: TGCGCCAGCAGCCTCCGGGACAAGTCCTACGAGCAGTACTTC. The chain links TRBV5-1 to TRBJ2-7; the D gene is possibly TRBD1 (6 bases). V was trimmed by 4 bases and J by 1 base, leaving 12 bases between them. Per germline, CDR1 SGHRS and CDR2 YFSETQ. CDR3 length equals 14 residues.

The chain carries TRBV5-1 and TRBJ1-6; D call uncertain. The CDR3 consists of 16 residues. Trimming pared 0 bases from V and 9 bases from J, leaving 16 bases between. Germline-derived CDR1 and CDR2 are SGHRS and YFSETQ. Here the CDR3 DNA reads TGCGCCAGCAGCTTGGACCGATGGACTGGCAGTTCACCCCTCCACTTT. Protein sequence: CASSLDRWTGSSPLHF.

This chain connects TRBV19 to TRBJ2-5; TRBD1 might be the D (6 bases). Germline V gene sequence: CDR1 LNHDA, CDR2 SQIVND (reference sequence). The CDR3 contains 14 residues. The ends were cut back, 5 bases at V and 1 base at J, with 11 bases in the middle. This CDR3 is CASSPTGIQETQYF. The CDR3 DNA sequence: TGTGCCAGTAGTCCTACAGGGATCCAAGAGACCCAGTACTTC.

The rearrangement links TRBV6-1 to TRBJ1-3, with a weak D call TRBD1 (5 bases). The CDR3 has 18 residues. V gave up 7 bases and J gave up 5 bases, with 27 bases separating them. Germline CDR1 and CDR2: MNHNS and SASEGT. The chain's CDR3 is CASTDNAGKGGERNTIYF. CDR3 nucleotides: TGTGCCAGCACTGATAATGCCGGCAAGGGAGGGGAAAGAAACACCATATATTTT.

V gene TRBV5-1 combines with J gene TRBJ1-2; a possible D gene is TRBD1 (6 bases). This CDR3 spans 15 amino acids. Trimming stripped 4 bases from V and 0 bases from J, with 13 bases between. Germline V gene data show CDR1 as SGHRS and CDR2 as YFSETQ. CDR3 nucleotides: TGCGCCAGCAGCCTACGACAGGACCCTAACTATGGCTACACCTTC. Amino acids: CASSLRQDPNYGYTF. Using reference TRBV5-1 and TRBJ1-2 for the parts outside the CDR3, the full variable domain is KAGVTQTPRYLIKTRGQQVTLSCSPISGHRSVSWYQQTPGQGLQFLFEYFSETQRNKGNFPGRFSGRQFSNSRSEMNVSTLELGDSALYLCASSLRQDPNYGYTFGSGTRLTVV.

This chain joins TRBV9 and TRBJ2-1; TRBD2 might be the D (6 bases). With 0 bases removed from V and 5 bases from J, the gap between germline ends came to 9 bases. Germline V gives CDR1 SGDLS, CDR2 YYNGEE. The CDR3 runs 14 residues. The CDR3, as DNA: TGTGCCAGCAGCGTAGTACTAGCCGACAATGAGCAGTTCTTC. Protein product: CASSVVLADNEQFF. Based on the CDR3 plus reference TRBV9 and TRBJ2-1, the full variable domain is DSGVTQTPKHLITATGQRVTLRCSPRSGDLSVYWYQQSLDQGLQFLIQYYNGEERAKGNILERFSAQQFPDLHSELNLSSLELGDSALYFCASSVVLADNEQFFGPGTRLTVL.

This rearrangement joins TRBV2 to TRBJ2-1, with D tentatively TRBD1 (7 bases). From germline, CDR1 is SNHLY and CDR2 FYNNEI. V was trimmed by 0 bases and J by 7 bases, leaving 16 bases between them. This CDR3 spans 16 amino acids. CDR3 sequence (DNA): TGTGCCAGCAGTGAAGCGGGTTCCAGGGGGAGGAATGAGCAGTTCTTC. Translation: CASSEAGSRGRNEQFF.

The chain is built from TRBV2 and TRBJ2-3, with unresolved D. Germline V CDR1 and CDR2: SNHLY, FYNNEI. There are 11 residues in the CDR3. V was cut by 8 bases and J by 2 bases, with 5 bases left in between. In DNA form, the CDR3 reads TGTGCCAGCGCCTACACAGATACGCAGTATTTT. It encodes CASAYTDTQYF.

The chain is built from TRBV7-2 and TRBJ1-2; 8 bases align to TRBD1. CDR1 SGHTA and CDR2 FQGNSA come from the germline V gene. The CDR3 contains 16 residues. V was pared by 5 bases and J by 7 bases, with 15 bases of the junction left unmatched. The DNA of the CDR3 is TGTGCCAGCAGCCCTATGGCGGGACAGGCGAGCTCTGGCTACACCTTC. As protein: CASSPMAGQASSGYTF. Looking up the rest from reference TRBV7-2 and TRBJ1-2 gives the full variable domain: GAGVSQSPSNKVTEKGKDVELRCDPISGHTALYWYRQSLGQGLEFLIYFQGNSAPDKSGLPSDRFSAERTGGSVSTLTIQRTQQEDSAVYLCASSPMAGQASSGYTFGSGTRLTVV.

This clone was seen just once. The chain links TRBV6-1 to TRBJ1-1; D ambiguous. The germline V gene encodes CDR1 MNHNS and CDR2 SASEGT. V lost 3 bases and J lost 1, with 6 bases in between. The CDR3 loop spans 13 amino acids. CDR3 residues: CASSDPENTEAFF. The CDR3 DNA reads TGTGCCAGCAGTGATCCGGAGAACACTGAAGCTTTCTTT.

The chain joins TRBV28 to TRBJ2-1, with D uncertain. Looked up from germline, CDR1 is MDHEN and CDR2 is SYDVKM. V was cut by 3 bases and J by 12 bases, with 9 bases left in between. This CDR3 contains 11 residues. The CDR3 here is CASSLEIRQFF. The CDR3 coding sequence is TGTGCCAGCAGTTTGGAGATCAGGCAGTTCTTC.

The chain joins TRBV27 to TRBJ2-3, with TRBD1 matching over 7 bases. Germline CDR1 reads MNHEY; CDR2 reads SMNVEV (reference sequence). V gave up 6 bases and J gave up 6 bases; unmatched junction bases: 27. The CDR3 runs to 20 residues. The CDR3 coding sequence is TGTGCCAGCAGATTCCGGTCCGCAGGGCCCTCCGAGAGCAGGGGGGATACGCAGTATTTT. It yields the protein CASRFRSAGPSESRGDTQYF.

This chain links TRBV5-6 with TRBJ2-7, with a possible D match to TRBD1 (6 bases). The V and J ends lost 0 bases and 3 bases respectively, with 13 bases between them. The CDR3 covers 15 residues. Per the germline V gene, CDR1 is SGHDT and CDR2 is YYEEEE. In DNA form, the CDR3 reads TGTGCCAGCAGCTTGGCCCCACAGGGTAGCTACGAGCAGTACTTC. Its translation is CASSLAPQGSYEQYF. Combining the CDR3 with reference TRBV5-6 and TRBJ2-7 gives the whole variable domain DAGVTQSPTHLIKTRGQQVTLRCSPKSGHDTVSWYQQALGQGPQFIFQYYEEEERQRGNFPDRFSGHQFPNYSSELNVNALLLGDSALYLCASSLAPQGSYEQYFGPGTRLTVT.

J is TRBJ2-3 and V is TRBV5-4; 7 bases align to TRBD1. J lost 1 base, V lost 1 base, and 6 bases had no gene match. The CDR3 contains 16 residues. Germline loops: CDR1 SGHNT, CDR2 YYREEE (reference sequence). The CDR3 bases are TGTGCCAGCAGCTTGACAGGGGTTCTAGGCACAGATACGCAGTATTTT. Translated: CASSLTGVLGTDTQYF.

The V call is TRBV27, the J call TRBJ2-7, with 7 bases matching TRBD2. Germline lookup yields CDR1 MNHEY and CDR2 SMNVEV (reference sequence). J lost 0 bases, V lost 2 bases, and 1 base had no gene match. The length of the CDR3 is 14 residues. DNA of the CDR3: TGTGCCAGCAGTTTAAGCGGGGTCTCCTACGAGCAGTACTTC. Its translation: CASSLSGVSYEQYF.

As DNA, the CDR3 is TGTGCCAGCAGCTTAACGCCTTCCTACGAGCAGTACTTC. It codes for CASSLTPSYEQYF. This chain joins TRBV7-2 and TRBJ2-7; D gene ambiguous. V gave up 2 bases and J gave up 1 base, with 6 bases separating them. This CDR3 spans 13 amino acids. Per the germline V gene, CDR1 is SGHTA and CDR2 is FQGNSA.